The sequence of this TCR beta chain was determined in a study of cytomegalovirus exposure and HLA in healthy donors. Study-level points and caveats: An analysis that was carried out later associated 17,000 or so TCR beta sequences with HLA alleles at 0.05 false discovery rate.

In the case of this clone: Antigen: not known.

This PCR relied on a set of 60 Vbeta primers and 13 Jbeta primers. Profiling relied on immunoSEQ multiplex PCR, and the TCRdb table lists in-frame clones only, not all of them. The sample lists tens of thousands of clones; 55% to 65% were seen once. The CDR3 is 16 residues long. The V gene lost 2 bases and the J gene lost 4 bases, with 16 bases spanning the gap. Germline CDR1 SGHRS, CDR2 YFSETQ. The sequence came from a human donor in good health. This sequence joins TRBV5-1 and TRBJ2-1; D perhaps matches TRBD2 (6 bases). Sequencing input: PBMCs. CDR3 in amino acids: CASSFGPTGVYNEQFF. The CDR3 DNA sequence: TGCGCCAGCAGCTTTGGACCGACGGGGGTTTACAATGAGCAGTTCTTC.